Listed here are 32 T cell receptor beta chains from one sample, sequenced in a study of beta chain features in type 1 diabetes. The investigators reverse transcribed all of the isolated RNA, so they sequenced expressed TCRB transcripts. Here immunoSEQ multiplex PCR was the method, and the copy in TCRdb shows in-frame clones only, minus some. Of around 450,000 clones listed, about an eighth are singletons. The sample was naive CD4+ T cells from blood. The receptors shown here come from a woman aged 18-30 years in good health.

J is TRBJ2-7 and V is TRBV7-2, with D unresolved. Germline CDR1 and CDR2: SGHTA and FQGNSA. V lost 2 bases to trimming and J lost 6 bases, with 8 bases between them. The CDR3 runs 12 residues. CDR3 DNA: TGTGCCAGCAGCTTAACACTCATCGAGCAGTACTTC. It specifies CASSLTLIEQYF.

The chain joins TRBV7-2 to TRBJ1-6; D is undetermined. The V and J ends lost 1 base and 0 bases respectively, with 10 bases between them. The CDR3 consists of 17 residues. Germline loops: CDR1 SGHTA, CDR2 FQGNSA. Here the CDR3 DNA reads TGTGCCAGCAGCTTAGAAGTACGGAGCTCCTATAATTCACCCCTCCACTTT. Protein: CASSLEVRSSYNSPLHF.

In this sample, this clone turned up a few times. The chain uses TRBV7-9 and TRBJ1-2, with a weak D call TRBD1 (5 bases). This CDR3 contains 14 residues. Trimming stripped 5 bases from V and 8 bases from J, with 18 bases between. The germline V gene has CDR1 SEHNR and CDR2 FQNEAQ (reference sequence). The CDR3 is CASSVTGTVRGYTF. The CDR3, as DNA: TGTGCCAGCAGCGTAACTGGGACGGTGAGGGGCTACACCTTC.

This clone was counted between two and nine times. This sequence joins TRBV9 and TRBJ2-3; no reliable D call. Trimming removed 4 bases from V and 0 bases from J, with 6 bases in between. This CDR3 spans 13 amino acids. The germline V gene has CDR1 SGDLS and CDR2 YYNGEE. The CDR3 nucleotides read TGTGCCAGCAGCCAGCATAGCACAGATACGCAGTATTTT. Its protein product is CASSQHSTDTQYF. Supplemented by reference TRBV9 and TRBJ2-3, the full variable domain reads DSGVTQTPKHLITATGQRVTLRCSPRSGDLSVYWYQQSLDQGLQFLIQYYNGEERAKGNILERFSAQQFPDLHSELNLSSLELGDSALYFCASSQHSTDTQYFGPGTRLTVL.

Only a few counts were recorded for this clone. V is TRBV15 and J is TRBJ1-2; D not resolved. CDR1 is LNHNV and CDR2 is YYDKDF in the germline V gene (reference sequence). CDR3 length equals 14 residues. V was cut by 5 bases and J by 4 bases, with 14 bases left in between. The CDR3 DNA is TGTGCCACCAGCTCCAGGAGGGAGTCCTATGGCTACACCTTC. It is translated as CATSSRRESYGYTF. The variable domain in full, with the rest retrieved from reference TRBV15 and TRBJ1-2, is DAMVIQNPRYQVTQFGKPVTLSCSQTLNHNVMYWYQQKSSQAPKLLFHYYDKDFNNEADTPDNFQSRRPNTSFCFLDIRSPGLGDTAMYLCATSSRRESYGYTFGSGTRLTVV.

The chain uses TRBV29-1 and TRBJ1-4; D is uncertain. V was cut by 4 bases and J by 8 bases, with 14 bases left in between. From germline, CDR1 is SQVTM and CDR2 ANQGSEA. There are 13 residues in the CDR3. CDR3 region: CSVGERPGEKLFF. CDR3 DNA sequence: TGCAGCGTTGGGGAACGGCCCGGGGAAAAACTGTTTTTT.

The CDR3 DNA follows: TGTGCCAGCAGCCAAGGAGCTGTGGGAGGTGAGCAGTTCTTC. Protein: CASSQGAVGGEQFF. The V call is TRBV4-2, the J call TRBJ2-1; perhaps TRBD2 as D (6 bases). Deletions cut 1 base from V and 9 bases from J, with 13 bases between. Germline V gene sequence: CDR1 LGHNA, CDR2 YNFKEQ. CDR3 length: 14 residues.

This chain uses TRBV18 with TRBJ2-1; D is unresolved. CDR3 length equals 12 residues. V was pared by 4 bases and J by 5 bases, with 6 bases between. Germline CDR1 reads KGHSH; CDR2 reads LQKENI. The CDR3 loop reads CASSLSHNEQFF. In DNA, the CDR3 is TGTGCCAGCTCACTCTCTCACAATGAGCAGTTCTTC. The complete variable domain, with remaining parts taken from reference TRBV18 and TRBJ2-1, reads NAGVMQNPRHLVRRRGQEARLRCSPMKGHSHVYWYRQLPEEGLKFMVYLQKENIIDESGMPKERFSAEFPKEGPSILRIQQVVRGDSAAYFCASSLSHNEQFFGPGTRLTVL.

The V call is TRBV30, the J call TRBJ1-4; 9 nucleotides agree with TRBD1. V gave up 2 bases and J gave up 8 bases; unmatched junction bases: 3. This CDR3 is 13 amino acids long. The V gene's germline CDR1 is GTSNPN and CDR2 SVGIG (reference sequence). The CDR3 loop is CAWSIDRGEKLFF. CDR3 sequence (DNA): TGTGCCTGGAGTATCGACAGGGGGGAAAAACTGTTTTTT.

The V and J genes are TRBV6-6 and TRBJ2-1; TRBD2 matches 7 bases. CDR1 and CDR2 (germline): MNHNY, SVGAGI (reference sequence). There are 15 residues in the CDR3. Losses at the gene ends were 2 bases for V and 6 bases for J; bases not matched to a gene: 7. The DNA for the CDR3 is TGTGCCAGCAGTTACACAGTAGCGGGCCGCAATGAGCAGTTCTTC. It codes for CASSYTVAGRNEQFF.

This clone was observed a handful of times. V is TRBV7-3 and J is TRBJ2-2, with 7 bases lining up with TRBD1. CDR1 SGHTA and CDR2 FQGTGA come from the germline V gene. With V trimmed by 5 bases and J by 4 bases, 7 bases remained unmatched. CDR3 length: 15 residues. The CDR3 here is CASSPRQGGTGELFF. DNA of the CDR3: TGTGCCAGCAGCCCTAGACAGGGCGGCACCGGGGAGCTGTTTTTT.

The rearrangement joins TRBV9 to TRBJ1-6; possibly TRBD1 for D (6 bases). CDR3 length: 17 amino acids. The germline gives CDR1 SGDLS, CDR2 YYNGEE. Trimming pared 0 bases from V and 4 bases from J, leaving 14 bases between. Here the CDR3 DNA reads TGTGCCAGCAGCGTAGGAGCAAGCCAGGGGTATAATTCACCCCTCCACTTT. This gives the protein CASSVGASQGYNSPLHF.

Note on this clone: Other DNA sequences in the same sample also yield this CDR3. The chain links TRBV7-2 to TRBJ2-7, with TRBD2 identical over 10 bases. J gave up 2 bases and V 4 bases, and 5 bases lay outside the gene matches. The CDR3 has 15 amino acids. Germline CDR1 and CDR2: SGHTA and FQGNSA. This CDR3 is CASSSGLARAYEQYF. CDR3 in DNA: TGTGCCAGCAGCTCGGGACTAGCGCGAGCCTACGAGCAGTACTTC.

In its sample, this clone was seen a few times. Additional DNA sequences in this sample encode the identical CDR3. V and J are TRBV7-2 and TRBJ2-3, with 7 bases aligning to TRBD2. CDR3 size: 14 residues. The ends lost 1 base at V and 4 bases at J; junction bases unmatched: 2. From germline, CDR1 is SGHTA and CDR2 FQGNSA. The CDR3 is CASSLGAGADTQYF. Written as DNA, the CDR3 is TGTGCCAGCAGCTTAGGGGCGGGAGCAGATACGCAGTATTTT.

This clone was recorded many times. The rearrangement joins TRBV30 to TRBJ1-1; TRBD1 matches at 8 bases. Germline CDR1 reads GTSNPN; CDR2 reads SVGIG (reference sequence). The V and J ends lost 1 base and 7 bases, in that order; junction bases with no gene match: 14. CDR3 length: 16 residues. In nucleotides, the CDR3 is TGTGCCTGGAGTGCCGATCCCCAGGGGGCTCGTCGTGAAGCTTTCTTT. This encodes CAWSADPQGARREAFF. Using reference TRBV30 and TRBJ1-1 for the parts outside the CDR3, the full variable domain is SQTIHQWPATLVQPVGSPLSLECTVEGTSNPNLYWYRQAAGRGLQLLFYSVGIGQISSEVPQNLSASRPQDRQFILSSKKLLLSDSGFYLCAWSADPQGARREAFFGQGTRLTVV.

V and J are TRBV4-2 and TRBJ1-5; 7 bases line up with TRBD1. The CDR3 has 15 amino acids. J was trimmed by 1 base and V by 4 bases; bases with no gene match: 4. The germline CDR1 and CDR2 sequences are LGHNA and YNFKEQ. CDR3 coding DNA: TGTGCCAGCAGCCGGACGGGACAGAGCAATCAGCCCCAGCATTTT. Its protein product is CASSRTGQSNQPQHF.

This CDR3 is CASSSGTGVYVDIQYF. The CDR3 DNA follows: TGTGCCAGCAGCTCCGGGACAGGGGTCTATGTGGACATTCAGTACTTC. V and J are TRBV7-9 and TRBJ2-4, with 10 positions matching TRBD1. Germline assignment: CDR1 SEHNR and CDR2 FQNEAQ (reference sequence). Unmatched junction bases numbered 11, after V lost 4 bases and J lost 8 bases. The CDR3 totals 16 residues. The full variable domain, with the rest looked up from reference TRBV7-9 and TRBJ2-4, is DTGVSQNPRHKITKRGQNVTFRCDPISEHNRLYWYRQTLGQGPEFLTYFQNEAQLEKSRLLSDRFSAERPKGSFSTLEIQRTEQGDSAMYLCASSSGTGVYVDIQYFGAGTRLSVL.

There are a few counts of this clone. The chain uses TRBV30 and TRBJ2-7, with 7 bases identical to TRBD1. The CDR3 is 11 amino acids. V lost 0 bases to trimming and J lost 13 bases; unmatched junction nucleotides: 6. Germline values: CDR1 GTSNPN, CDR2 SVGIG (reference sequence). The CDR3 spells CAWSVQGQEYF. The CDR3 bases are TGTGCCTGGAGTGTACAAGGACAGGAATACTTC.

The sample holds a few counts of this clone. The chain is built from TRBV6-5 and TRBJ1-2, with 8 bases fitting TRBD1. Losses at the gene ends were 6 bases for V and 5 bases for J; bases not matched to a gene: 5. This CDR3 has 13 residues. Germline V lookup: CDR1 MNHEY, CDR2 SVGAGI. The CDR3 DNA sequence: TGTGCCAGCAGGAGGACAGGGCTGTATGGCTACACCTTC. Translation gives CASRRTGLYGYTF.

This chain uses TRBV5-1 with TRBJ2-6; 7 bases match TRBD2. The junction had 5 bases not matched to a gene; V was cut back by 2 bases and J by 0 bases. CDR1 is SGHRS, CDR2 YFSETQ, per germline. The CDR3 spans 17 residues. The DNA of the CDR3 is TGCGCCAGCAGCTTCCGCGGGAGAGGCTCTGGGGCCAACGTCCTGACTTTC. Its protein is CASSFRGRGSGANVLTF.

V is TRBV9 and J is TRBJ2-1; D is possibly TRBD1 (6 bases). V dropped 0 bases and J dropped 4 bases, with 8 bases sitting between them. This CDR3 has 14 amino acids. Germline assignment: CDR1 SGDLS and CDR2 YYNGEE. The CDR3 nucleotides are TGTGCCAGCAGCGTAGCCGACAGGTACAATGAGCAGTTCTTC. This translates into CASSVADRYNEQFF.

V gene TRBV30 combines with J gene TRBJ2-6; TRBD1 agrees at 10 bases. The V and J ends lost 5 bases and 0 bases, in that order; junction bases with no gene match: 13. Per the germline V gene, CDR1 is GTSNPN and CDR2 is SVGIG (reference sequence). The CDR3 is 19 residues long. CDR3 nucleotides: TGTGCCTGGTCCTCCATCCGGACAGGGGGGATCTCTGGGGCCAACGTCCTGACTTTC. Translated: CAWSSIRTGGISGANVLTF.

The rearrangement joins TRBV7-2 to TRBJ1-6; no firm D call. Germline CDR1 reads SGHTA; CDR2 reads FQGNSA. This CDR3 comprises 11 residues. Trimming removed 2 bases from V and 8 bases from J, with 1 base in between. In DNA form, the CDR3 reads TGTGCCAGCAGCTTATATTCACCCCTCCACTTT. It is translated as CASSLYSPLHF.

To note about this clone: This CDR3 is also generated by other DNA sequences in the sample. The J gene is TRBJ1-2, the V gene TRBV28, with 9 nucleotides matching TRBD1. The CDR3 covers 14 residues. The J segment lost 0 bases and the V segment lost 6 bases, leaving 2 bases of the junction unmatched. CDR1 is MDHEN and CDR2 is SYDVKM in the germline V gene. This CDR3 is CASSWDRANYGYTF. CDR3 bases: TGTGCCAGCAGCTGGGACAGGGCTAACTATGGCTACACCTTC.

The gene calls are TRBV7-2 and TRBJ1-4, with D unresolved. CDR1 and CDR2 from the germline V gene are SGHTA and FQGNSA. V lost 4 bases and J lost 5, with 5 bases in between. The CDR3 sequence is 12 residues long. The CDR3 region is CASSSKNEKLFF. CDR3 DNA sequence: TGTGCCAGCAGCTCGAAAAATGAAAAACTGTTTTTT.

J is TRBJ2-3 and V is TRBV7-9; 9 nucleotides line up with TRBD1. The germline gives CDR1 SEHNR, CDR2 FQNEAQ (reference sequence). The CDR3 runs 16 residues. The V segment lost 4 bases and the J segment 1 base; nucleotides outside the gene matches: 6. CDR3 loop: CASSSRRDRGTDTQYF. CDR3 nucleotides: TGTGCCAGCAGCTCTCGCCGGGACAGGGGCACAGATACGCAGTATTTT. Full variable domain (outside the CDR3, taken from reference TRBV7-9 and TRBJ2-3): DTGVSQNPRHKITKRGQNVTFRCDPISEHNRLYWYRQTLGQGPEFLTYFQNEAQLEKSRLLSDRFSAERPKGSFSTLEIQRTEQGDSAMYLCASSSRRDRGTDTQYFGPGTRLTVL.

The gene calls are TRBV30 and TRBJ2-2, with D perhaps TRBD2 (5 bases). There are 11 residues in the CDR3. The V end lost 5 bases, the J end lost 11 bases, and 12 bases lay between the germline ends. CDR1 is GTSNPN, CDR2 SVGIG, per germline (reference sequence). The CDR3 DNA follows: TGTGCCTGGGAGAACGGGGTCGAGCTGTTTTTT. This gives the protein CAWENGVELFF.

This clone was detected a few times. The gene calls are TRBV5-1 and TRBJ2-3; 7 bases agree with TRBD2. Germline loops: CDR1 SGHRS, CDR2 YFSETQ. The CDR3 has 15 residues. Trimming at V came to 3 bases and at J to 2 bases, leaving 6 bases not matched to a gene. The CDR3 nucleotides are TGCGCCAGCAGCTCTGTTGCGGGGGACACAGATACGCAGTATTTT. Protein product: CASSSVAGDTDTQYF.

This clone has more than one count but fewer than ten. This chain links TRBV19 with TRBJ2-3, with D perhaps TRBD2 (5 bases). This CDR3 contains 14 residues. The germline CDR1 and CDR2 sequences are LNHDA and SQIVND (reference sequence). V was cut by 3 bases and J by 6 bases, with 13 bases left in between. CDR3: CASSIQAETDTQYF. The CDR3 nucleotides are TGTGCCAGTAGTATTCAAGCGGAAACCGATACGCAGTATTTT.

The CDR3 region has the DNA TGCGCCAGCAGCCAAGATTTGAGGGCCGACGGGACTGAAGCTTTCTTT. Its protein is CASSQDLRADGTEAFF. The chain recombines TRBV4-3 with TRBJ1-1; D gene ambiguous. CDR1 and CDR2 from the germline V gene are LGHNA and YSLEER. The length of the CDR3 is 16 residues. V lost 0 bases and J lost 5, with 16 bases in between.

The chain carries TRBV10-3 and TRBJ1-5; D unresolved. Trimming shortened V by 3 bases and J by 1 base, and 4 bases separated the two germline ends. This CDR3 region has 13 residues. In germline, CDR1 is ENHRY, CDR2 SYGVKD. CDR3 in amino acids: CAISEYSNQPQHF. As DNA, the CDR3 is TGTGCCATCAGTGAATACAGCAATCAGCCCCAGCATTTT.

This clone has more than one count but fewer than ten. This chain's CDR3 is CASSFTGETQYF. Written as DNA, the CDR3 is TGCGCCAGCAGCTTCACGGGGGAGACCCAGTACTTC. The chain recombines TRBV5-1 with TRBJ2-5; D is perhaps TRBD2 (5 bases). The V end lost 2 bases, the J end lost 5 bases, and 7 bases lay between the germline ends. From germline, CDR1 is SGHRS and CDR2 YFSETQ. The CDR3 consists of 12 residues. Supplemented by reference TRBV5-1 and TRBJ2-5, the full variable domain reads KAGVTQTPRYLIKTRGQQVTLSCSPISGHRSVSWYQQTPGQGLQFLFEYFSETQRNKGNFPGRFSGRQFSNSRSEMNVSTLELGDSALYLCASSFTGETQYFGPGTRLLVL.